Detailed here is one T cell receptor beta chain. The data were obtained in a study of blood T cell repertoires in COVID-19. Study context: Collection of acute and convalescent COVID-19 samples took place in the United States, Italy and Spain. T cells, B-cell-depleted T cells, or PBMCs provided the cDNA or gDNA that served as material.

Profiling relied on immunoSEQ multiplex PCR, and the TCRdb table lists in-frame clones only, not all of them. The sample shows 300,000 to 400,000 clones, about 85% of them seen only once. The V segment lost 2 bases and the J segment 10 bases; nucleotides outside the gene matches: 8. The CDR3 is made up of 14 amino acids. Germline values: CDR1 SGHRS, CDR2 YFSETQ. Participant age was roughly 18 to 100 years, and participants resided in around 24 US areas. The study recruited exposed participants who had met a COVID-19 case within 2 weeks before entry. This TCR derives from a woman in her 30s who had been exposed to COVID-19. The source material was PBMCs or T cells enriched from blood (not recorded which). V and J are TRBV5-1 and TRBJ2-1; 8 bases map to TRBD1. The CDR3 is CASSFTTGEGEQFF. CDR3 bases: TGCGCCAGCAGCTTCACGACAGGGGAAGGAGAGCAGTTCTTC.